This TCR beta chain was obtained from a study of STAT5B mutations in CD4+ large granular lymphocyte leukemia. Study context: Among healthy donors, a particular HLA allele went with more CDR3 'QG' motifs. Points from the study as a whole: Higher CD4+ than CD8+ T-LGLL clonality might reflect small sample size. 8/27 top patient clones versus 2/35 control clones were TRBV06-family.

CDR1 and CDR2 (germline): MRHNA, SNTAGT. The CDR3 totals 13 residues. V shed 5 bases and J shed 7 bases, with 11 bases lying between them. Regarding this clone: Its target is unknown.

Clones were sequenced by immunoSEQ multiplex PCR, and TCRdb holds only the in-frame ones, with some missing. This sample yields tens of thousands of clones, of which about 91% are seen a single time; approximately 0.94% belongs to the top ten. The receptor comes from a human donor in good health. The sequenced material came from CD4+ T cells from blood buffy coats. The gene calls are TRBV6-4 and TRBJ1-4; D is undetermined. For the CDR3, the DNA is TGTGCCAGCAGTCCCCTCACGGGTGAAAAACTGTTTTTT. It codes for CASSPLTGEKLFF.